The T cell receptor beta chain under discussion was sequenced for a study of T-cell reconstitution after alpha-beta-depleted transplantation in children. V was pared by 4 bases and J by 0 bases, with 6 bases between. CDR1 DFQATT and CDR2 SNEGSKA come from the germline V gene (reference sequence). This CDR3 is built from 12 residues. Molecular barcoding with unique molecular identifiers was used for the TCRbeta library. Each CDR3 protein is one row after TCRdb ran MiXCR on the PCR reads. The sample contains 800,000 to 1,000,000 distinct CDR3 sequences, about 29% of which appear only once. A note on this clonotype: As yet, its antigen is unknown.

Regarding the study as a whole: Alpha-beta T cells present about two months after transplant were reported to originate from several hundred expanded graft clones. Certain patients had high TCRbeta diversity at day 60, and it came from recipient T cells and thymic progenitors that survived. From newly produced T cells came most of the T-cell counts and diversity one year after transplant.

This sequence joins TRBV20-1 and TRBJ2-5; a weak D match, TRBD1 (5 bases). The material was PBMCs, mostly from graft donor cells, obtained 360 days after TCRalphabeta/CD19-depleted stem cell transplant. The TCR was taken from a boy in the first two years of life who had a stem cell transplant for SCID, so the T cells may come from the graft donor. CDR3 coding DNA: TGCAGTGCTACAGGGTACCAAGAGACCCAGTACTTC. This encodes CSATGYQETQYF.